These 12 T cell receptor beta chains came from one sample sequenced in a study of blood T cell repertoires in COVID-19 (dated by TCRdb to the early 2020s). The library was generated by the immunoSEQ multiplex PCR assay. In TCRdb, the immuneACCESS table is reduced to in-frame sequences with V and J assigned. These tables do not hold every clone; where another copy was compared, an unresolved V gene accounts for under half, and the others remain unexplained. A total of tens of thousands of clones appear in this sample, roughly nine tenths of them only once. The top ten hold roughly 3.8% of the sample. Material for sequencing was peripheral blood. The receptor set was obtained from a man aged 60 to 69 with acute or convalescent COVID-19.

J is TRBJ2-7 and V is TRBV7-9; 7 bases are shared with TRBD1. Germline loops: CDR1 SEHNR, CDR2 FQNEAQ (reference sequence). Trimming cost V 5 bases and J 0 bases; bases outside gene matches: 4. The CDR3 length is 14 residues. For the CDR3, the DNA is TGTGCCAGCAGCCCGGGACAGAGCTCCTACGAGCAGTACGTC. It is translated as CASSPGQSSYEQYV.

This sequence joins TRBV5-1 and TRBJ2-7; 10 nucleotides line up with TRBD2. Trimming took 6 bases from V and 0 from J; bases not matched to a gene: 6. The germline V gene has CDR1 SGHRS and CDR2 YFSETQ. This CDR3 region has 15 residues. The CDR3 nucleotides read TGCGCCAGCACCGTGCCTAGCGGGAGCTCCTACGAGCAGTACGTC. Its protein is CASTVPSGSSYEQYV.

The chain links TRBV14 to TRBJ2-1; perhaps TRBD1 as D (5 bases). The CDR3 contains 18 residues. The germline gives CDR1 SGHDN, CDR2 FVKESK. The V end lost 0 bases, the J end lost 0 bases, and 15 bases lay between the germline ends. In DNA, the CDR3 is TGTGCCAGCAGCCAAGATGGGCCCCGACAGAGCTCCTACAATGAGCAGTTCTTC. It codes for CASSQDGPRQSSYNEQFF.

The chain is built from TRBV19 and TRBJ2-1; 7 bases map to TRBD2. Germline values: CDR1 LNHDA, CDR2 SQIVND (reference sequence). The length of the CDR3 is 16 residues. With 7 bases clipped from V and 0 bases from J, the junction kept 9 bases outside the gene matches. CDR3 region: CASNTLAGSSYNEQFF. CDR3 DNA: TGTGCCAGTAATACCTTAGCGGGCAGCTCCTACAATGAGCAGTTCTTC.

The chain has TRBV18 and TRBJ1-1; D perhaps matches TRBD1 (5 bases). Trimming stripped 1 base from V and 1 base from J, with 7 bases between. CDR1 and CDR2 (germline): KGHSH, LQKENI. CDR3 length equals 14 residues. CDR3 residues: CASSPQGSNTEAFF. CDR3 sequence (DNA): TGTGCCAGCTCACCACAGGGGTCGAACACTGAAGCTTTCTTT. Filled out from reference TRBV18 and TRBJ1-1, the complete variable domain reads NAGVMQNPRHLVRRRGQEARLRCSPMKGHSHVYWYRQLPEEGLKFMVYLQKENIIDESGMPKERFSAEFPKEGPSILRIQQVVRGDSAAYFCASSPQGSNTEAFFGQGTRLTVV.

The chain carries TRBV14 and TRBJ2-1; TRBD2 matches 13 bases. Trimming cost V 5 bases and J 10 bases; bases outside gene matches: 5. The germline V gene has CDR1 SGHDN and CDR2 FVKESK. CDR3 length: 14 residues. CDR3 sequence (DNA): TGTGCCAGCAGCGAACAGGGACTAGCGGGAGAGCAGTTCTTC. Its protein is CASSEQGLAGEQFF.

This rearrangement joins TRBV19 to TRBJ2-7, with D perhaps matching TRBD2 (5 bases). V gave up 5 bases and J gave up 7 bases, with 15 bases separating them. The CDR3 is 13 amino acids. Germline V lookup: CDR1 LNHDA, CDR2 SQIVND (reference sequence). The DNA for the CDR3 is TGTGCCAGTAGTTTTTCGGGAAACTCGGAGCAGTACTTC. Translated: CASSFSGNSEQYF.

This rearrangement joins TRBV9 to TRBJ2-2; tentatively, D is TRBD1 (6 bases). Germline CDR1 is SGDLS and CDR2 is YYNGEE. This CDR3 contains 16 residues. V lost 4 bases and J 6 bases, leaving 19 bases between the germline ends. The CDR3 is CASSSARTVSPGELFF. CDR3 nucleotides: TGTGCCAGCAGCTCAGCCCGGACAGTCTCCCCCGGGGAGCTGTTTTTT.

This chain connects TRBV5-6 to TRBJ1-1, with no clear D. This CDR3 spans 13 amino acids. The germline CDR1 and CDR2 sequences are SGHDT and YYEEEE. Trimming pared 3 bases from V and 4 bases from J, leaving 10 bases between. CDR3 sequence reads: CASSSTMRTEAFF. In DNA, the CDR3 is TGTGCCAGCAGCTCTACGATGCGCACTGAAGCTTTCTTT.

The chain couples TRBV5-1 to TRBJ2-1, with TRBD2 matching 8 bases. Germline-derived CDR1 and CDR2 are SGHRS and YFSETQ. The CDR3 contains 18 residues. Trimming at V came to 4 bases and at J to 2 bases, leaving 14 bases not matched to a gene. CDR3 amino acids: CASSPGGREALPYNEQFF. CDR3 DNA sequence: TGCGCCAGCAGCCCCGGGGGGCGGGAGGCCCTCCCCTACAATGAGCAGTTCTTC.

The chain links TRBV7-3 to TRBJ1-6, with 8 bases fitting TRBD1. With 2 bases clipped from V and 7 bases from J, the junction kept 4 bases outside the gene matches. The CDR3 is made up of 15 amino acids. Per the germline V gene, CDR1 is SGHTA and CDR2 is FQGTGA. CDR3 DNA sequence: TGTGCCAGCAGCTTATCCGGGACAGGAAATTCACCCCTCCACTTT. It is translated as CASSLSGTGNSPLHF. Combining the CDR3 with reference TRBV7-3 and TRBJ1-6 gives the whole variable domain GAGVSQTPSNKVTEKGKYVELRCDPISGHTALYWYRQSLGQGPEFLIYFQGTGAADDSGLPNDRFFAVRPEGSVSTLKIQRTERGDSAVYLCASSLSGTGNSPLHFGNGTRLTVT.

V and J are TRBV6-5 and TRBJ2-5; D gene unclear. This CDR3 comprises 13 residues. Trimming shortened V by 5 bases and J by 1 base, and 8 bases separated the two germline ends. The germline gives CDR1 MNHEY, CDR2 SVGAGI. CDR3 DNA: TGTGCCAGCAGTCGAGGAACCCAAGAGACCCAGTACTTC. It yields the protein CASSRGTQETQYF.